The 27 T cell receptor beta chains presented below share a single source sample, sequenced in a study of identical twins. TCRdb reprocessed the 5' RACE reads via MiXCR and lists one record per CDR3 protein. The sample contains around 490,000 distinct CDR3 sequences, roughly 15% of which appear only once. These data also formed part of another study, on yellow fever vaccine responses in identical twins.

Specimen: CD4+ T cells sorted from blood. The origin of the receptors is a woman aged 18-29 years in good health.

The V call is TRBV18, the J call TRBJ2-3; TRBD1 agrees at 10 bases. Germline V gene sequence: CDR1 KGHSH, CDR2 LQKENI. Unmatched junction bases numbered 14, after V lost 3 bases and J lost 11 bases. This CDR3 has 16 residues. The CDR3 sequence: CASSPNSGTGAIVQYF. DNA for the CDR3: TGTGCCAGCTCACCGAATTCCGGGACAGGGGCCATCGTGCAGTATTTT.

This clonotype appeared a few times. V usage is TRBV6-2 or TRBV6-3 and J usage is TRBJ2-3, with TRBD1 matching over 7 bases. This CDR3 region has 16 residues. From germline, CDR1 is MNHEY and CDR2 SVGEGT. V trimming: 3 bases; J trimming: 0 bases; junction bases outside the gene matches: 6. CDR3 coding DNA: TGTGCCAGCAGTTATTTCCCGGGACAGAGCACAGATACGCAGTATTTT. It specifies CASSYFPGQSTDTQYF.

The CDR3 reads CAISEWAAQGGVPYEQYF. CDR3 bases: TGTGCCATCAGTGAATGGGCAGCCCAGGGTGGGGTGCCCTACGAGCAGTACTTC. The chain joins TRBV10-3 to TRBJ2-7, with D possibly matching TRBD1 (5 bases). CDR3 size: 18 residues. The V gene lost 3 bases and the J gene lost 2 bases, with 23 bases spanning the gap. From germline, CDR1 is ENHRY and CDR2 SYGVKD.

This clonotype was counted only a few times. The chain employs TRBV2 and TRBJ1-1; 8 bases are a match to TRBD1. The CDR3 covers 13 residues. From germline, CDR1 is SNHLY and CDR2 FYNNEI. After removal of 6 bases from V and 8 bases from J, the junction contained 8 bases not matched to a gene. CDR3: CASRAQGAEEAFF. In DNA form, the CDR3 reads TGTGCCAGCAGAGCTCAGGGGGCCGAGGAAGCTTTCTTT.

The genes are TRBV5-1 and TRBJ2-5; D is unclear. This CDR3 contains 13 residues. Germline lookup yields CDR1 SGHRS and CDR2 YFSETQ. The ends were cut back, 0 bases at V and 1 base at J, with 4 bases in the middle. The DNA of the CDR3 is TGCGCCAGCAGCTTGGAGAGCCAAGAGACCCAGTACTTC. It specifies CASSLESQETQYF.

This clonotype was seen a handful of times. This rearrangement joins TRBV4-1 to TRBJ2-1, with 10 bases that match TRBD2. Trimming cost V 0 bases and J 5 bases; bases outside gene matches: 7. CDR3 size: 17 residues. The V gene's germline CDR1 is MGHRA and CDR2 YSYEKL. The CDR3: CASSQDALAGVHNEQFF. The CDR3, as DNA: TGCGCCAGCAGCCAAGATGCCCTAGCGGGAGTCCACAATGAGCAGTTCTTC.

This sequence joins TRBV27 and TRBJ2-2, with D tentatively TRBD2 (7 bases). The CDR3 length is 15 residues. CDR1 MNHEY and CDR2 SMNVEV come from the germline V gene (reference sequence). The germline V and J ends were trimmed by 3 bases and 4 bases, with 12 bases remaining between them. Written as DNA, the CDR3 is TGTGCCAGCAGTTTTCGGGGGGCGCTCACCGGGGAGCTGTTTTTT. This sequence encodes CASSFRGALTGELFF.

The chain has TRBV20-1 and TRBJ2-7; 7 bases agree with TRBD1. The J segment lost 6 bases and the V segment lost 1 base, leaving 3 bases of the junction unmatched. CDR3 size: 12 residues. The germline CDR1 and CDR2 sequences are DFQATT and SNEGSKA (reference sequence). Here the CDR3 DNA reads TGCAGTGCTAGAGGGTCAGGGGGCGAGCAGTACTTC. Its translation is CSARGSGGEQYF.

There are many counts of this clonotype. The chain combines TRBV29-1 with TRBJ2-3; D is possibly TRBD1 (6 bases). Germline lookup yields CDR1 SQVTM and CDR2 ANQGSEA. The V gene lost 0 bases and the J gene lost 14 bases, with 12 bases spanning the gap. The CDR3 sequence is 11 residues long. This CDR3 is CSVEEGRGAYF. DNA of the CDR3: TGCAGCGTTGAAGAAGGCAGGGGTGCGTATTTT.

This clonotype was found a few times. This rearrangement joins TRBV6-1 to TRBJ1-6; TRBD1 agrees at 7 bases. With 8 bases clipped from V and 4 bases from J, the junction kept 11 bases outside the gene matches. From germline, CDR1 is MNHNS and CDR2 SASEGT. The CDR3 runs 16 residues. This CDR3 reads CASSRTGTAYNSPLHF. DNA of the CDR3: TGTGCCAGCTCGCGGACGGGGACAGCATATAATTCACCCCTCCACTTT.

The sample holds a few counts of this clonotype. The chain joins TRBV27 to TRBJ2-7; a possible D gene is TRBD1 (6 bases). Between the trimmed V and J ends, which lost 6 bases and 1 base, there was a span of 13 bases. There are 14 residues in the CDR3. Looked up from germline, CDR1 is MNHEY and CDR2 is SMNVEV (reference sequence). CDR3 in amino acids: CASRLTGRSYEQYF. The CDR3 DNA reads as TGTGCCAGCAGACTGACAGGCAGGTCCTACGAGCAGTACTTC.

The chain carries TRBV9 and TRBJ2-5, with 7 positions matching TRBD1. The CDR3 extends over 16 amino acids. The ends lost 2 bases at V and 2 bases at J; junction bases unmatched: 9. Germline V gene sequence: CDR1 SGDLS, CDR2 YYNGEE. The DNA for the CDR3 is TGTGCCAGCAGCGTGGGAGTGGGACAGCCACAAGAGACCCAGTACTTC. This encodes CASSVGVGQPQETQYF.

This chain joins TRBV27 and TRBJ2-1; 13 bases line up with TRBD2. With V trimmed by 5 bases and J by 6 bases, 4 bases remained unmatched. The CDR3 length is 15 residues. Per the germline V gene, CDR1 is MNHEY and CDR2 is SMNVEV (reference sequence). For the CDR3, the DNA is TGTGCCAGCAGTCCCTGGACTAGCGGGAGCAATGAGCAGTTCTTC. This translates into CASSPWTSGSNEQFF.

A few counts support this clonotype. The chain combines TRBV15 with TRBJ2-5; 8 bases align to TRBD2. The germline V gene encodes CDR1 LNHNV and CDR2 YYDKDF (reference sequence). J lost 5 bases, V lost 0 bases, and 17 bases had no gene match. The CDR3 spans 19 residues. The CDR3 DNA reads as TGTGCCACCAGCAGAGAAAGAAATTGGTTGGCTAGCGGGTATGAGACCCAGTACTTC. Its translation: CATSRERNWLASGYETQYF.

This clonotype was seen more than once but under ten times. CDR3 bases: TGTGCCAGTACCAAGGGGGGTCTTCCAGGTACGCAGTATTTT. Encoded protein: CASTKGGLPGTQYF. This chain links TRBV19 with TRBJ2-3; perhaps D is TRBD1 or TRBD2 (6 bases each). From germline, CDR1 is LNHDA and CDR2 SQIVND (reference sequence). V was cut by 7 bases and J by 8 bases, with 19 bases left in between. CDR3 size: 14 residues.

This clonotype was observed many times. This sequence joins TRBV29-1 and TRBJ2-1; the D is unclear. The V end was cut by 7 bases, the J end by 7 bases, with 5 bases between. CDR1 is SQVTM and CDR2 is ANQGSEA in the germline V gene. CDR3 length equals 9 residues. In DNA, the CDR3 is TGCAGCGCCGGTAATGAGCAGTTCTTC. This translates into CSAGNEQFF.

This clonotype came up many times. The chain uses TRBV20-1 and TRBJ2-1; D gene uncertain. CDR3 length equals 15 residues. Germline V gives CDR1 DFQATT, CDR2 SNEGSKA (reference sequence). V was cut by 2 bases and J by 2 bases, with 13 bases left in between. The CDR3 DNA is TGCAGTGCTAGAAGGATAGCAGACCCCTACAATGAGCAGTTCTTC. Translated, it gives CSARRIADPYNEQFF.

The CDR3 protein is CASSLPGAGQETQYF. Here the CDR3 DNA reads TGTGCCAGCAGCTTACCGGGGGCCGGACAAGAGACCCAGTACTTC. J is TRBJ2-5 and V is TRBV7-2; the D call may be TRBD1 or TRBD2 (6 bases each). V was pared by 2 bases and J by 2 bases, with 12 bases between. The CDR3 runs to 15 residues. Germline loops: CDR1 SGHTA, CDR2 FQGNSA.

The chain links TRBV20-1 to TRBJ2-3; D ambiguous. V was shortened by 0 bases and J by 2 bases, with 6 bases between the two germline ends. The CDR3 runs 13 residues. CDR1 DFQATT and CDR2 SNEGSKA come from the germline V gene (reference sequence). CDR3 DNA: TGCAGTGCTAGAGACCGGGTCACAGATACGCAGTATTTT. This sequence encodes CSARDRVTDTQYF.

This chain joins TRBV6-1 and TRBJ2-7; 8 nucleotides line up with TRBD2. Trimming took 7 bases from V and 6 from J; bases not matched to a gene: 17. The CDR3 sequence is 16 residues long. Germline CDR1 MNHNS, CDR2 SASEGT. In nucleotides, the CDR3 is TGTGCCAGCACCCATAGCGGGGAGATGAGAGTGTCCGAGCAGTACGTC. Encoded protein: CASTHSGEMRVSEQYV.

The chain uses TRBV20-1 and TRBJ2-1; 10 bases map to TRBD2. Germline V lookup: CDR1 DFQATT, CDR2 SNEGSKA (reference sequence). J gave up 6 bases and V 0 bases, and 11 bases lay outside the gene matches. This CDR3 has 17 amino acids. Written as DNA, the CDR3 is TGCAGTGCTAGAGATCGGGTAGCGGGAGGAAGGGTCAATGAGCAGTTCTTC. Translation gives CSARDRVAGGRVNEQFF.

This clonotype has only a few counts. The V call is TRBV5-1, the J call TRBJ2-5; TRBD2 agrees at 7 bases. The CDR3 sequence is 16 residues long. The ends lost 6 bases at V and 1 base at J; junction bases unmatched: 12. Germline CDR1 SGHRS, CDR2 YFSETQ. Here the CDR3 reads CASNFVAGVGQETQYF. CDR3 sequence (DNA): TGCGCCAGCAACTTCGTTGCGGGGGTCGGCCAAGAGACCCAGTACTTC.

This clonotype showed up many times. V usage is TRBV20-1 and J usage is TRBJ2-3; 7 nucleotides agree with TRBD2. CDR3 length: 13 amino acids. Looked up from germline, CDR1 is DFQATT and CDR2 is SNEGSKA (reference sequence). CDR3 protein: CRPPGGSTDTQYF. CDR3 coding DNA: TGCAGGCCCCCCGGGGGGAGCACAGATACGCAGTATTTT.

This chain joins TRBV5-1 and TRBJ2-7, with D possibly TRBD2 on 6 matching bases. The V gene's germline CDR1 is SGHRS and CDR2 YFSETQ. The length of the CDR3 is 13 residues. The V gene lost 0 bases and the J gene lost 4 bases, with 8 bases spanning the gap. The chain's CDR3 is CASSLDGRYEQYF. In DNA form, the CDR3 reads TGCGCCAGCAGCTTGGACGGGAGATACGAGCAGTACTTC.

The chain carries TRBV4-1 and TRBJ2-1; D is uncertain. The germline V gene encodes CDR1 MGHRA and CDR2 YSYEKL. The CDR3 runs to 14 residues. V shed 4 bases and J shed 8 bases, with 15 bases lying between them. The CDR3 region is CASSLGLVLDEQFF. In DNA form, the CDR3 reads TGCGCCAGCAGCCTAGGGCTAGTTTTGGATGAGCAGTTCTTC.

The chain links TRBV27 to TRBJ2-2; D is possibly TRBD1 or TRBD2 (5 bases each). The CDR3 has 14 residues. The V end was cut by 5 bases, the J end by 3 bases, with 10 bases between. Per the germline V gene, CDR1 is MNHEY and CDR2 is SMNVEV (reference sequence). CDR3 residues: CASSGGTHTGELFF. CDR3 in DNA: TGTGCCAGCAGTGGTGGGACCCACACCGGGGAGCTGTTTTTT.

CDR3 DNA: TGTGCCAGCAGTGACTCTGGGGTGAACACTGAAGCTTTCTTT. This encodes CASSDSGVNTEAFF. The chain joins TRBV6-4 to TRBJ1-1; D is unresolved. Germline assignment: CDR1 MRHNA and CDR2 SNTAGT. Between the trimmed V and J ends, which lost 0 bases and 0 bases, there was a span of 5 bases. This CDR3 comprises 14 residues.